The subject of this entry is one T cell receptor (beta chain). The data are from a study of blood T cell repertoires in COVID-19. The CDR3 is made up of 15 amino acids. Losses at the gene ends were 5 bases for V and 9 bases for J; bases not matched to a gene: 13. Per germline, CDR1 PRHDT and CDR2 FYEKMQ (reference sequence). Sequenced by immunoSEQ multiplex PCR; TCRdb stores in-frame clones only, minus some. The sample includes approximately 82,000 clones, around four fifths of them seen just once. This chain uses TRBV13 with TRBJ2-1; 7 nucleotides line up with TRBD2. Material: peripheral blood. This sequence originates from a human donor in a cohort sampled during active COVID-19. The CDR3 protein is CASSPRGYGRGEQFF. CDR3 nucleotides: TGTGCCAGCAGCCCCCGCGGTTATGGGAGGGGTGAGCAGTTCTTC.